Each of the 6 T cell receptor beta chains below was sequenced from the same sample in a study of blood T cell repertoires in COVID-19. The assay was immunoSEQ multiplex PCR, and TCRdb's table has in-frame clones only and misses some. Of approximately 70,000 clones in the sample, over 75% are singletons; the top ten hold approximately 11%. The sample consisted of peripheral blood. Receptors originate from a man between 65 and 80 years old with active or convalescent COVID-19.

The rearrangement joins TRBV7-2 to TRBJ1-1; maybe TRBD1 (5 bases). The CDR3 loop spans 14 amino acids. V was clipped by 5 bases and J by 4 bases, with 14 bases between them. Germline CDR1 and CDR2: SGHTA and FQGNSA. The CDR3 region is CASSLGQVGTEAFF. The CDR3 DNA is TGTGCCAGCAGCCTCGGACAAGTGGGCACTGAAGCTTTCTTT.

The J gene is TRBJ2-7, the V gene TRBV5-4; 7 nucleotides agree with TRBD2. The junction had 7 bases not matched to a gene; V was cut back by 0 bases and J by 4 bases. CDR1 is SGHNT and CDR2 is YYREEE in the germline V gene (reference sequence). The CDR3 is 15 amino acids. This chain's CDR3 is CASSLGGGPSYEQYF. The CDR3, as DNA: TGTGCCAGCAGCTTGGGCGGGGGACCGAGTTACGAGCAGTACTTC. Complete variable domain (other parts from reference TRBV5-4 and TRBJ2-7): ETGVTQSPTHLIKTRGQQVTLRCSSQSGHNTVSWYQQALGQGPQFIFQYYREEENGRGNFPPRFSGLQFPNYSSELNVNALELDDSALYLCASSLGGGPSYEQYFGPGTRLTVT.

The J gene is TRBJ2-3, the V gene TRBV5-1, with TRBD1 as a possible D gene (6 bases). Deletions cut 0 bases from V and 5 bases from J, with 10 bases between. The CDR3 is 14 residues long. The germline V gene encodes CDR1 SGHRS and CDR2 YFSETQ. The CDR3 DNA sequence: TGCGCCAGCAGCTTGGCCCAGGGACAAGATACGCAGTATTTT. It yields the protein CASSLAQGQDTQYF.

J is TRBJ1-1 and V is TRBV12-5; 8 nucleotides agree with TRBD1. Germline V lookup: CDR1 LGHNT, CDR2 FRNRAP. The CDR3 runs to 13 residues. J was trimmed by 8 bases and V by 6 bases; bases with no gene match: 8. The CDR3 DNA reads as TGTGCTAGTGGCTACACAGGGGGTCTCGAAGCTTTCTTT. It specifies CASGYTGGLEAFF.

The rearrangement joins TRBV20-1 to TRBJ1-5, with a weak D call TRBD1 (6 bases). CDR3 length: 13 amino acids. Germline assignment: CDR1 DFQATT and CDR2 SNEGSKA (reference sequence). V was trimmed by 3 bases and J by 3 bases, leaving 9 bases between them. CDR3 DNA: TGCAGTGCTAGTAGGGGGTCCAATCAGCCCCAGCATTTT. The encoded protein is CSASRGSNQPQHF.

The CDR3 DNA is TGTGCCAGCAGCTTAGGCTACTATCAGCAGTTCTTC. Translating gives CASSLGYYQQFF. This chain joins TRBV7-9 and TRBJ2-1; D unclear. The ends were cut back, 1 base at V and 11 bases at J, with 9 bases in the middle. Looked up from germline, CDR1 is SEHNR and CDR2 is FQNEAQ (reference sequence). This CDR3 is built from 12 residues.